Presented here are 24 T cell receptor beta chains from one specimen sequenced in a study of Ad26.COV2.S vaccination and SARS-CoV-2 variants. Treatment defined: around 19 received Ad26.COV2.S at low or high dose, single or two shots; several received placebo; per-sample allocation not given. Specimens were obtained on day 63 following the first vaccine or placebo injection. The method was immunoSEQ multiplex PCR; TCRdb's version includes in-frame clones alone and lacks a portion of them. The table has 300,000 to 400,000 clones, almost 90% seen once. Sequenced material: peripheral blood, taken in a trial of Ad26.COV2.S vaccine versus placebo. These TCRs come from a person aged 18-60 years who received the Ad26.COV2.S COVID-19 vaccine or a placebo.

The chain employs TRBV7-7 and TRBJ2-1, with unresolved D. V gave up 5 bases and J gave up 0 bases, with 17 bases separating them. CDR3 size: 17 residues. Germline CDR1 and CDR2: SSHAT and FNYEAQ (reference sequence). CDR3 DNA: TGTGCCAGCAGCCCCCGAAGGACGGAGAGCTCCTACAATGAGCAGTTCTTC. Its translation: CASSPRRTESSYNEQFF.

This chain uses TRBV9 with TRBJ2-1; the match to TRBD1 covers 8 bases. Germline lookup yields CDR1 SGDLS and CDR2 YYNGEE. CDR3 size: 15 residues. V shed 2 bases, J shed 6 bases, and the junction held 7 bases outside the gene matches. The CDR3 coding sequence is TGTGCCAGCAGCGTGGGACAGGCCAAGATCAATGAGCAGTTCTTC. As protein: CASSVGQAKINEQFF.

The rearrangement joins TRBV28 to TRBJ1-2, with D perhaps TRBD1 (6 bases). The CDR3 loop spans 14 amino acids. Germline values: CDR1 MDHEN, CDR2 SYDVKM. Trimming stripped 10 bases from V and 4 bases from J, with 19 bases between. The CDR3 region has the DNA TGTGCCACCAACGGGGGCCAGCGACTCTATGGCTACACCTTC. Amino acid sequence: CATNGGQRLYGYTF.

J is TRBJ2-7 and V is TRBV18; weak D call: TRBD1 (6 bases). Germline-derived CDR1 and CDR2 are KGHSH and LQKENI. The CDR3 runs to 13 residues. The V end was cut by 6 bases, the J end by 3 bases, with 12 bases between. CDR3 in amino acids: CASSNRDNYEQYV. The DNA of the CDR3 is TGTGCCAGCTCCAATAGGGACAACTACGAGCAGTACGTC.

The rearrangement links TRBV27 to TRBJ1-1, with a weak D call TRBD1 (5 bases). V was pared by 1 base and J by 5 bases, with 8 bases between. Germline V gene data show CDR1 as MNHEY and CDR2 as SMNVEV (reference sequence). This CDR3 has 13 amino acids. The CDR3 is CASSLFRGTEAFF. The CDR3 nucleotides are TGTGCCAGCAGTTTATTTCGGGGGACTGAAGCTTTCTTT.

The rearrangement uses TRBV11-3 and TRBJ2-1; 10 bases fit TRBD2. V dropped 4 bases and J dropped 9; count of bases not matched to a gene: 15. This CDR3 is built from 17 residues. CDR1 SGHNT and CDR2 YENEEA come from the germline V gene. CDR3 residues: CASSSAGLATKRGEQFF. DNA of the CDR3: TGTGCCAGCAGCTCGGCGGGACTAGCGACCAAGAGGGGTGAGCAGTTCTTC.

J is TRBJ2-3 and V is TRBV20-1; no clear D gene. In germline, CDR1 is DFQATT, CDR2 SNEGSKA (reference sequence). V lost 3 bases and J 0 bases, leaving 25 bases between the germline ends. The CDR3 spans 19 residues. CDR3 sequence reads: CSASYVGDPPQFSTDTQYF. CDR3 nucleotide sequence: TGCAGTGCTAGTTACGTAGGCGACCCACCTCAATTTAGCACAGATACGCAGTATTTT.

The chain uses TRBV6-5 and TRBJ1-1; TRBD1 might be the D (5 bases). Trimming took off 7 bases at V and 0 bases at J, with 12 bases between the two ends. This CDR3 region has 14 residues. From germline, CDR1 is MNHEY and CDR2 SVGAGI. Written as DNA, the CDR3 is TGTGCCAGCATGTCGGGGGGGGTGAACACTGAAGCTTTCTTT. Translating gives CASMSGGVNTEAFF.

The chain is built from TRBV12-5 and TRBJ2-3; 9 bases map to TRBD2. Germline V lookup: CDR1 LGHNT, CDR2 FRNRAP. V lost 2 bases and J lost 0; bases outside the gene matches: 9. This CDR3 has 18 amino acids. The chain's CDR3 is CASGLRSGRTHSTDTQYF. CDR3 bases: TGTGCTAGTGGTTTGCGGAGCGGGAGGACACATAGCACAGATACGCAGTATTTT. Together with reference TRBV12-5 and TRBJ2-3, the CDR3 gives the full variable domain: DARVTQTPRHKVTEMGQEVTMRCQPILGHNTVFWYRQTMMQGLELLAYFRNRAPLDDSGMPKDRFSAEMPDATLATLKIQPSEPRDSAVYFCASGLRSGRTHSTDTQYFGPGTRLTVL.

This clone is a singleton in its sample. V gene TRBV7-9 combines with J gene TRBJ2-3, with a weak D call TRBD1 (6 bases). CDR1 SEHNR and CDR2 FQNEAQ come from the germline V gene (reference sequence). The CDR3 runs to 15 residues. V lost 4 bases and J lost 0, with 11 bases in between. CDR3 in amino acids: CASSSRTASTDTQYF. The DNA for the CDR3 is TGTGCCAGCAGCTCCAGGACAGCTAGCACAGATACGCAGTATTTT. Complete variable domain (other parts from reference TRBV7-9 and TRBJ2-3): DTGVSQNPRHKITKRGQNVTFRCDPISEHNRLYWYRQTLGQGPEFLTYFQNEAQLEKSRLLSDRFSAERPKGSFSTLEIQRTEQGDSAMYLCASSSRTASTDTQYFGPGTRLTVL.

The chain joins TRBV10-2 to TRBJ1-1, with D tentatively TRBD1 (6 bases). Germline V gene data show CDR1 as WSHSY and CDR2 as SAAADI. CDR3 length: 14 residues. V lost 4 bases and J lost 1, with 10 bases in between. This CDR3 reads CASSVTGPNTEAFF. The DNA of the CDR3 is TGCGCCAGCAGTGTGACAGGACCGAACACTGAAGCTTTCTTT.

The J gene is TRBJ1-1, the V gene TRBV4-3; no clear D. V lost 0 bases, J lost 1 base, and 9 bases lay in between. Per the germline V gene, CDR1 is LGHNA and CDR2 is YSLEER. This CDR3 comprises 15 residues. CDR3 sequence (DNA): TGCGCCAGCAGCCAAGACAGGATGACGAACACTGAAGCTTTCTTT. The encoded protein is CASSQDRMTNTEAFF.

Notes on this clone: Different DNA sequences within this sample yield the same CDR3. The chain uses TRBV19 and TRBJ1-1; 8 bases are shared with TRBD1. Unmatched junction bases numbered 1, after V lost 6 bases and J lost 1 base. The germline V gene encodes CDR1 LNHDA and CDR2 SQIVND (reference sequence). The CDR3 spans 13 residues. The CDR3 bases are TGTGCCAGTAGCGACAGGGGGAACACTGAAGCTTTCTTT. Amino acids: CASSDRGNTEAFF.

V usage is TRBV6-6 and J usage is TRBJ1-2, with TRBD1 matching 7 bases. The germline V gene has CDR1 MNHNY and CDR2 SVGAGI (reference sequence). Unmatched junction bases numbered 7, after V lost 5 bases and J lost 4 bases. The CDR3 loop spans 14 amino acids. CDR3 nucleotide sequence: TGTGCCAGCAGTGCCACAGGGGTTGCCTATGGCTACACCTTC. Protein sequence: CASSATGVAYGYTF.

The V call is TRBV19, the J call TRBJ1-1; D is unclear. Germline V gives CDR1 LNHDA, CDR2 SQIVND (reference sequence). V was clipped by 8 bases and J by 1 base, with 11 bases between them. This CDR3 contains 13 residues. The CDR3 DNA is TGTGCCAGTTATGTCGACTCGAACACTGAAGCTTTCTTT. Translation: CASYVDSNTEAFF.

In nucleotides, the CDR3 is TGTGCCAGCAGTTTATATGGGACAGGCGCGGAAGAATATGGCTACACCTTC. Translating gives CASSLYGTGAEEYGYTF. The J gene is TRBJ1-2, the V gene TRBV27; 8 bases match TRBD1. The CDR3 loop spans 17 amino acids. J lost 5 bases, V lost 1 base, and 12 bases had no gene match. Germline V gene sequence: CDR1 MNHEY, CDR2 SMNVEV (reference sequence).

This chain connects TRBV4-3 to TRBJ1-2, with 8 bases fitting TRBD1. CDR3 length: 17 residues. J was trimmed by 4 bases and V by 0 bases; bases with no gene match: 10. Germline CDR1 LGHNA, CDR2 YSLEER. For the CDR3, the DNA is TGCGCCAGCAGCCAAGATGGGCGGACAGGGAGGAGCTATGGCTACACCTTC. It codes for CASSQDGRTGRSYGYTF.

This clone has only a few counts. The chain links TRBV19 to TRBJ1-2, with a tentative D call TRBD1 (5 bases). Trimming removed 5 bases from V and 4 bases from J, with 14 bases in between. Germline CDR1 LNHDA, CDR2 SQIVND (reference sequence). This CDR3 has 14 amino acids. The CDR3 sequence: CASSEGRPSYGYTF. CDR3 nucleotides: TGTGCCAGTAGTGAGGGACGCCCTAGCTATGGCTACACCTTC. The variable domain in full, with the rest retrieved from reference TRBV19 and TRBJ1-2, is DGGITQSPKYLFRKEGQNVTLSCEQNLNHDAMYWYRQDPGQGLRLIYYSQIVNDFQKGDIAEGYSVSREKKESFPLTVTSAQKNPTAFYLCASSEGRPSYGYTFGSGTRLTVV.

In nucleotides, the CDR3 is TGTGCCAGTAGTATACAGGCTACCTATGGCTACACCTTC. This codes for CASSIQATYGYTF. The gene calls are TRBV19 and TRBJ1-2; no firm D call. CDR1 and CDR2 from the germline V gene are LNHDA and SQIVND (reference sequence). CDR3 length: 13 amino acids. V was trimmed by 2 bases and J by 4 bases, leaving 8 bases between them. Looking up the rest from reference TRBV19 and TRBJ1-2 gives the full variable domain: DGGITQSPKYLFRKEGQNVTLSCEQNLNHDAMYWYRQDPGQGLRLIYYSQIVNDFQKGDIAEGYSVSREKKESFPLTVTSAQKNPTAFYLCASSIQATYGYTFGSGTRLTVV.

The chain combines TRBV27 with TRBJ2-3; 9 positions agree with TRBD1. This CDR3 region has 16 residues. V lost 4 bases and J lost 4; bases outside the gene matches: 9. CDR1 and CDR2 (germline): MNHEY, SMNVEV (reference sequence). This CDR3 reads CASSSVTGGIADTQYF. The CDR3 coding sequence is TGTGCCAGCAGTTCCGTCACAGGGGGCATCGCAGATACGCAGTATTTT.

The chain uses TRBV6-2 or TRBV6-3 and TRBJ2-2; possibly TRBD1 for D (5 bases). CDR1 MNHEY and CDR2 SVGEGT come from the germline V gene. V lost 2 bases and J lost 0, with 13 bases in between. The CDR3 totals 17 residues. The CDR3 protein is CASSYPRTRTNTGELFF. The DNA for the CDR3 is TGTGCCAGCAGTTACCCCCGGACAAGAACGAACACCGGGGAGCTGTTTTTT.

This chain connects TRBV24-1 to TRBJ1-2; tentative D call: TRBD1 (5 bases). In germline, CDR1 is KGHDR, CDR2 SFDVKD. The CDR3 sequence is 15 residues long. Trimming took 10 bases from V and 4 from J, leaving 21 bases between them. CDR3 sequence: CATPCSGGGGYGYTF. CDR3 bases: TGTGCCACTCCATGCTCGGGGGGGGGTGGCTATGGCTACACCTTC.

The chain links TRBV27 to TRBJ2-3; TRBD1 agrees at 10 bases. The V segment lost 10 bases and the J segment 6 bases; nucleotides outside the gene matches: 7. The length of the CDR3 is 13 residues. Germline CDR1 and CDR2: MNHEY and SMNVEV (reference sequence). In DNA form, the CDR3 reads TGTGCCACGGGACAGGGGCTATGGGATACGCAGTATTTT. As protein: CATGQGLWDTQYF.

This chain uses TRBV19 with TRBJ2-4; 7 bases match TRBD1. The V gene's germline CDR1 is LNHDA and CDR2 SQIVND (reference sequence). The CDR3 has 16 residues. Unmatched junction bases numbered 17, after V lost 3 bases and J lost 12 bases. In nucleotides, the CDR3 is TGTGCCAGTAGTATGGACAGGCGAAGAGTTGAAGGGAGTCAGTACTTC. Protein product: CASSMDRRRVEGSQYF.